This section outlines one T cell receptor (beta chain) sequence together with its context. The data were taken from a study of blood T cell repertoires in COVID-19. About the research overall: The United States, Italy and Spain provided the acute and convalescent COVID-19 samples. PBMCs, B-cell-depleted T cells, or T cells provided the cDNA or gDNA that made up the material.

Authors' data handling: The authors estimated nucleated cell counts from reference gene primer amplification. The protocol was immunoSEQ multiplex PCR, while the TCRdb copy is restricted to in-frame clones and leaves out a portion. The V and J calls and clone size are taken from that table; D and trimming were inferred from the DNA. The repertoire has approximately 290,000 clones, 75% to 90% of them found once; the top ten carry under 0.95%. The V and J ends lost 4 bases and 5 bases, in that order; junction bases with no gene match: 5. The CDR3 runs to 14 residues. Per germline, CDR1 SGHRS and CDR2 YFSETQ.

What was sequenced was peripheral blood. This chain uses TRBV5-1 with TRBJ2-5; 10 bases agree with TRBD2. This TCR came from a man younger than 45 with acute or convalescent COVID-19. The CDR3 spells CASSEREGGETQYF. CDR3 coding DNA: TGCGCCAGCAGCGAGCGGGAGGGCGGGGAGACCCAGTACTTC.